The clone carrying this T cell receptor (beta chain) was seen many times. What it recognizes is unknown. The sample belongs to a study of T-cell memory formation after mild COVID-19. Study overall: TCR clusters were mostly confined to one donor each. Study-wide findings and caveats: In pre-infection memory, a portion of responding clones appeared, which suggested that cross-reactive memory joined. Whether second-wave clones peaking at day 37 were SARS-CoV-2 specific went unconfirmed.

The CDR3 covers 14 residues. V was shortened by 1 base and J by 7 bases, with 15 bases between the two germline ends. Germline values: CDR1 SGHRS, CDR2 YFSETQ. 5'RACE with constant-segment primers yielded barcoded, UMI-tagged TCR alpha and TCR beta cDNA libraries. A single record per CDR3 protein comes from TCRdb applying MiXCR to the 5' RACE reads. The sample holds approximately 65,000 distinct CDR3 sequences, approximately 9% seen once. This receptor was identified in a man between 18 and 35 years old who had mild COVID-19 (a few samples of this study predate the infection). Cell type and time point are not known. The chain joins TRBV5-1 to TRBJ2-7; D call uncertain. The sequencing input was PBMCs or a T cell subset sorted from them (not recorded which). The CDR3 region is CASSLFNAAGEQYF. CDR3 sequence (DNA): TGCGCCAGCAGCTTGTTTAACGCGGCCGGAGAGCAGTACTTC.